This T cell receptor beta chain came from a study of CD8 T cells in ankylosing spondylitis. The study, taken as a whole, reports: Clones linked to disease, bearing a CD8+ phenotype, were relatively rare in peripheral blood. A TCR beta motif of 8 or 9 highly homologous variants appeared characteristic of ankylosing spondylitis blood. Reportedly, matched ankylosing spondylitis synovial fluid was significantly enriched for disease-linked clones. Reactive arthritis synovial fluid and blood previously showed some of these motif variants.

V lost 6 bases and J lost 9; bases outside the gene matches: 10. Germline V lookup: CDR1 MNHEY, CDR2 SMNVEV (reference sequence). This CDR3 has 15 residues. With respect to this clonotype: What it binds is not known.

Quantitative 5'-RACE with molecular barcodes was used to make the TCR beta libraries. Each CDR3 protein gets one entry after TCRdb re-called the 5' RACE reads with MiXCR. This sample carries around 440,000 distinct CDR3 sequences, under 20% of them seen once, and the ten largest clones take approximately 0.97%. The receptor's source is a male donor with ankylosing spondylitis. The V call is TRBV27, the J call TRBJ1-6; 8 bases line up with TRBD1. The sequenced sample was blood, either unsorted or a sorted T cell fraction (not recorded which). The CDR3 here is CASSKDGTGRSPLHF. The CDR3 DNA follows: TGTGCCAGCAGCAAAGACGGGACAGGTCGTTCACCCCTCCACTTT.